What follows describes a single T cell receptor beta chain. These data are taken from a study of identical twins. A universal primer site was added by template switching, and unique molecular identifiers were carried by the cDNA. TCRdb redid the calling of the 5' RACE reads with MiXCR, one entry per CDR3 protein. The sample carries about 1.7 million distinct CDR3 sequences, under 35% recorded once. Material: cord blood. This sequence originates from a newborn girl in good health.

The CDR3, as DNA: TGTGCCAGCAGCCCCCTGACTAGCTCCGATACGCAGTATTTT. Translated, it gives CASSPLTSSDTQYF. This rearrangement joins TRBV7-2 to TRBJ2-3, with 7 bases lining up with TRBD2. The V gene end was trimmed by 5 bases and the J gene end by 6 bases; junction bases not matched to a gene: 8. Germline assignment: CDR1 SGHTA and CDR2 FQGNSA. The CDR3 length is 14 residues.